This T cell receptor beta chain was identified during a study of shared clonotypes between healthy human individuals. The protocol was immunoSEQ multiplex PCR, while the TCRdb copy is restricted to in-frame clones and leaves out a portion. Among a few hundred thousand clones listed, around 78% were seen once. Germline assignment: CDR1 MNHEY and CDR2 SVGAGI. CDR3 length: 15 amino acids. This clone has only one observation. V gene TRBV6-5 combines with J gene TRBJ2-5, with 12 bases aligning to TRBD2. The J call is uncertain, as TRBJ2-7 better fits the DNA end. The source is a woman aged 40 to 50 in good health. Some clones in this sample may be carry-over from other donors' samples. Sequenced: PBMCs. In DNA, the CDR3 is TGTGCCAGCAAAAGGAGGACTAGCGGGAACTACGAGCAGTACTTC. This translates into CASKRRTSGNYEQYF.